The 29 T cell receptor beta chains below come from one sample, sequenced in a study of response to subunit inactivated influenza vaccine. TCRdb recomputed calls from the RT-PCR reads with MiXCR, one row per CDR3 protein. The table has 710,000 or so distinct CDR3 sequences, more than 15% seen once; the top ten hold about 9.9%. The sample in question was PBMCs from blood, obtained 11 to 12 days after vaccination. Receptor source: a man aged 50-59 years who received an inactivated influenza vaccine.

The CDR3 protein is CASRRDRDAFF. The CDR3, as DNA: TGTGCCAGCAGAAGGGACAGGGACGCTTTCTTT. The J gene is TRBJ1-1, the V gene TRBV2, with 9 bases matching TRBD1. V dropped 6 bases and J dropped 11; count of bases not matched to a gene: 4. The CDR3 loop spans 11 amino acids. Germline V lookup: CDR1 SNHLY, CDR2 FYNNEI.

A few counts support this clonotype. The genes are TRBV5-1 and TRBJ2-3; no reliable D call. The germline CDR1 and CDR2 sequences are SGHRS and YFSETQ. V lost 0 bases and J lost 0, with 11 bases in between. There are 16 residues in the CDR3. The CDR3 spells CASSLAFPTSTDTQYF. The DNA of the CDR3 is TGCGCCAGCAGCTTGGCCTTTCCCACTAGCACAGATACGCAGTATTTT.

The rearrangement joins TRBV24-1 to TRBJ2-3; D may be TRBD1 (5 bases). CDR3 length: 14 residues. Germline values: CDR1 KGHDR, CDR2 SFDVKD. Trimming removed 9 bases at V and 6 bases at J, with 18 bases between. CDR3 sequence (DNA): TGTGCCACCCAAGGGGTAGTGGACGGCGATACGCAGTATTTT. It specifies CATQGVVDGDTQYF.

This clonotype was counted between two and nine times. This chain connects TRBV7-2 to TRBJ2-7, with 8 bases aligning to TRBD2. Looked up from germline, CDR1 is SGHTA and CDR2 is FQGNSA. V shed 7 bases, J shed 2 bases, and the junction held 7 bases outside the gene matches. The length of the CDR3 is 14 residues. Written as DNA, the CDR3 is TGTGCCAGCACTCGAATTAGCGGGGCCTACGAGCAGTACTTC. Protein: CASTRISGAYEQYF.

This clonotype was recorded many times. The chain recombines TRBV5-1 with TRBJ2-3; 7 bases agree with TRBD1. This CDR3 contains 13 residues. Germline CDR1 and CDR2: SGHRS and YFSETQ. The ends lost 4 bases at V and 11 bases at J; junction bases unmatched: 10. CDR3 protein: CASSAAGTEMQYF. CDR3 in DNA: TGCGCCAGCAGCGCTGCCGGGACAGAGATGCAGTATTTT.

This clonotype was picked up a small number of times. This chain joins TRBV20-1 and TRBJ2-1; a weak D match, TRBD2 (6 bases). Trimming cost V 5 bases and J 4 bases, with 15 bases left between them. Germline lookup yields CDR1 DFQATT and CDR2 SNEGSKA (reference sequence). The CDR3 covers 14 residues. The CDR3 DNA is TGCAGTGCTGAGAGGAGGGAGTGGTACAATGAGCAGTTCTTC. Its translation: CSAERREWYNEQFF.

The chain joins TRBV30 to TRBJ2-3; TRBD2 aligns across 10 bases. The CDR3 totals 14 residues. Germline V gives CDR1 GTSNPN, CDR2 SVGIG (reference sequence). Unmatched junction bases numbered 5, after V lost 4 bases and J lost 4 bases. The DNA of the CDR3 is TGTGCCTGGAAGGGTAGCGGGAGGTCAGATACGCAGTATTTT. It specifies CAWKGSGRSDTQYF.

This rearrangement joins TRBV10-3 to TRBJ2-7, with D possibly being TRBD1 or TRBD2 (6 bases each). This CDR3 is 12 amino acids long. V was clipped by 7 bases and J by 2 bases, with 9 bases between them. CDR1 and CDR2 (germline): ENHRY, SYGVKD. CDR3 nucleotides: TGTGCCATCAAGGGGGGAGCCTACGAGCAGTACTTC. Its translation is CAIKGGAYEQYF.

This clonotype was recorded a few times. The chain uses TRBV6-5 and TRBJ2-3; 12 nucleotides match TRBD2. Losses at the gene ends were 0 bases for V and 5 bases for J; bases not matched to a gene: 3. This CDR3 region has 16 residues. Germline V lookup: CDR1 MNHEY, CDR2 SVGAGI. CDR3 protein: CASSYSRLAGVDTQYF. In nucleotides, the CDR3 is TGTGCCAGCAGTTACTCGAGACTAGCGGGAGTAGATACGCAGTATTTT.

The V and J genes are TRBV5-1 and TRBJ2-7; D not certain. This CDR3 is built from 15 residues. The ends were cut back, 0 bases at V and 3 bases at J, with 13 bases in the middle. CDR1 and CDR2 from the germline V gene are SGHRS and YFSETQ. In nucleotides, the CDR3 is TGCGCCAGCAGCTTGGTCGGCAGTGTAAACTACGAGCAGTACTTC. Its protein product is CASSLVGSVNYEQYF.

The genes are TRBV20-1 and TRBJ2-4; D may be TRBD1 (6 bases). The CDR3 is 16 residues long. Germline V gene data show CDR1 as DFQATT and CDR2 as SNEGSKA (reference sequence). Trimming took off 2 bases at V and 11 bases at J, with 25 bases between the two ends. CDR3 amino acids: CSARRLSLGTRSVQYF. The CDR3 DNA follows: TGCAGTGCTAGAAGGTTATCTCTCGGGACAAGATCAGTTCAGTACTTC.

This clonotype was counted a few times. The chain joins TRBV11-1 to TRBJ2-2, with 10 positions matching TRBD2. Germline V gene data show CDR1 as SGHAT and CDR2 as FQDESV (reference sequence). This CDR3 has 18 amino acids. The V segment lost 5 bases and the J segment 2 bases; nucleotides outside the gene matches: 11. CDR3 nucleotides: TGTGCCAGCAGCCTGCCTCAAACTAGCGGGGCCAACACCGGGGAGCTGTTTTTT. Residues: CASSLPQTSGANTGELFF. The full variable domain, in which reference TRBV11-1 and TRBJ2-2 provide the parts outside the CDR3, is EAEVAQSPRYKITEKSQAVAFWCDPISGHATLYWYRQILGQGPELLVQFQDESVVDDSQLPKDRFSAERLKGVDSTLKIQPAELGDSAMYLCASSLPQTSGANTGELFFGEGSRLTVL.

The CDR3 loop is CASRYRRSGAGGELFF. DNA for the CDR3: TGTGCCAGCAGATACCGACGGAGCGGGGCTGGCGGGGAGCTGTTTTTT. This rearrangement joins TRBV6-5 to TRBJ2-2; 7 nucleotides line up with TRBD2. The J segment lost 7 bases and the V segment lost 6 bases, leaving 14 bases of the junction unmatched. This CDR3 is built from 16 residues. Germline assignment: CDR1 MNHEY and CDR2 SVGAGI.

This clonotype was picked up many times. The V and J genes are TRBV7-2 and TRBJ1-2; 8 nucleotides line up with TRBD1. V lost 2 bases, J lost 5 bases, and 10 bases stayed unmatched. This CDR3 has 16 residues. In germline, CDR1 is SGHTA, CDR2 FQGNSA. The CDR3 is CASSLTVTGGRYGYTF. The CDR3 DNA reads as TGTGCCAGCAGCTTAACCGTTACAGGGGGAAGATATGGCTACACCTTC.

This clonotype was recorded many times. The V and J genes are TRBV5-1 and TRBJ2-7; 8 positions agree with TRBD2. CDR1 is SGHRS and CDR2 is YFSETQ in the germline V gene. Trimming cost V 0 bases and J 2 bases; bases outside gene matches: 4. The CDR3 spans 15 residues. The CDR3 protein is CASSLETGGPYEQYF. In nucleotides, the CDR3 is TGCGCCAGCAGCTTGGAGACGGGAGGGCCCTACGAGCAGTACTTC.

V gene TRBV4-3 combines with J gene TRBJ2-3; 8 bases line up with TRBD1. Germline CDR1 is LGHNA and CDR2 is YSLEER. The CDR3 has 18 residues. V lost 1 base and J lost 2; bases outside the gene matches: 11. The DNA for the CDR3 is TGCGCCAGCAGCCAAGTGGCTTCCGGGACAGGTGCCACAGATACGCAGTATTTT. This sequence encodes CASSQVASGTGATDTQYF.

This clonotype has more than one count but fewer than ten. For the CDR3, the DNA is TGCGCCAGCAGCTTGCGAGGTACCAATGAGCAGTTCTTC. Residues: CASSLRGTNEQFF. This chain links TRBV5-1 with TRBJ2-1; D unclear. V was shortened by 1 base and J by 6 bases, with 8 bases between the two germline ends. Germline CDR1 SGHRS, CDR2 YFSETQ. The CDR3 totals 13 residues. Filled out from reference TRBV5-1 and TRBJ2-1, the complete variable domain reads KAGVTQTPRYLIKTRGQQVTLSCSPISGHRSVSWYQQTPGQGLQFLFEYFSETQRNKGNFPGRFSGRQFSNSRSEMNVSTLELGDSALYLCASSLRGTNEQFFGPGTRLTVL.

This sequence joins TRBV6-5 and TRBJ2-2; unclear D gene. Trimming removed 2 bases from V and 1 base from J, with 14 bases in between. The CDR3 consists of 17 residues. CDR1 and CDR2 (germline): MNHEY, SVGAGI. This CDR3 is CASSYDIWAQNTGELFF. The DNA for the CDR3 is TGTGCCAGCAGTTACGATATCTGGGCCCAGAACACCGGGGAGCTGTTTTTT.

This clonotype was seen at least ten times. This chain links TRBV7-2 with TRBJ2-4, with TRBD2 matching 9 bases. The CDR3 contains 17 residues. In germline, CDR1 is SGHTA, CDR2 FQGNSA. V trimming: 6 bases; J trimming: 7 bases; junction bases outside the gene matches: 16. The CDR3 region has the DNA TGTGCCAGCAGTTATAAACTAGCGGGCACGCTGGGGAACATTCAGTACTTC. Its protein is CASSYKLAGTLGNIQYF. Based on the CDR3 plus reference TRBV7-2 and TRBJ2-4, the full variable domain is GAGVSQSPSNKVTEKGKDVELRCDPISGHTALYWYRQSLGQGLEFLIYFQGNSAPDKSGLPSDRFSAERTGGSVSTLTIQRTQQEDSAVYLCASSYKLAGTLGNIQYFGAGTRLSVL.

This chain links TRBV4-3 with TRBJ2-3; TRBD2 agrees at 10 bases. The CDR3 is 16 amino acids. With V trimmed by 3 bases and J by 4 bases, 7 bases remained unmatched. In germline, CDR1 is LGHNA, CDR2 YSLEER. CDR3 sequence reads: CASSHDLAGVPDTQYF. CDR3 DNA sequence: TGCGCCAGCAGCCATGATCTAGCGGGAGTCCCAGATACGCAGTATTTT.

The chain joins TRBV28 to TRBJ2-1; perhaps D is TRBD1 or TRBD2 (5 bases each). This CDR3 region has 12 residues. V lost 6 bases and J 7 bases, leaving 10 bases between the germline ends. CDR1 and CDR2 from the germline V gene are MDHEN and SYDVKM. The CDR3 protein is CASSRDQNEQFF. The CDR3 DNA follows: TGTGCCAGCAGCAGGGACCAAAATGAGCAGTTCTTC. Drawing the rest from reference TRBV28 and TRBJ2-1, the complete variable domain is DVKVTQSSRYLVKRTGEKVFLECVQDMDHENMFWYRQDPGLGLRLIYFSYDVKMKEKGDIPEGYSVSREKKERFSLILESASTNQTSMYLCASSRDQNEQFFGPGTRLTVL.

This chain's CDR3 is CASRDRDRFYEQYF. The DNA of the CDR3 is TGTGCCAGCAGGGACCGGGACCGCTTTTACGAGCAGTACTTC. V gene TRBV2 combines with J gene TRBJ2-7, with D perhaps matching TRBD1 or TRBD2 (5 bases each). Germline loops: CDR1 SNHLY, CDR2 FYNNEI. The CDR3 runs to 14 residues. Trimming stripped 6 bases from V and 4 bases from J, with 16 bases between.

This clonotype was recorded at least ten times. This rearrangement joins TRBV4-3 to TRBJ2-3; 7 nucleotides align to TRBD2. The CDR3 has 16 residues. V was pared by 4 bases and J by 0 bases, with 7 bases of the junction left unmatched. Germline assignment: CDR1 LGHNA and CDR2 YSLEER. CDR3 nucleotide sequence: TGCGCCAGCAGCCCAGGTCACGGGGGGAGCACAGATACGCAGTATTTT. It translates to CASSPGHGGSTDTQYF.

This clonotype was observed a few times. The V and J genes are TRBV9 and TRBJ1-2, with D possibly TRBD1 on 5 matching bases. Per germline, CDR1 SGDLS and CDR2 YYNGEE. V lost 0 bases to trimming and J lost 6 bases, with 15 bases between them. This CDR3 contains 15 residues. The CDR3 sequence: CASSVAERGLNGYTF. The CDR3 nucleotides read TGTGCCAGCAGCGTAGCTGAGAGGGGTCTTAATGGCTACACCTTC.

This clonotype was counted between two and nine times. The rearrangement uses TRBV11-2 and TRBJ2-1; D is unclear. With 5 bases removed from V and 8 bases from J, the gap between germline ends came to 22 bases. Germline V CDR1 and CDR2: SGHAT, FQNNGV. This CDR3 contains 16 residues. The DNA for the CDR3 is TGTGCCAGCAGCAGGCTTAGTTTAAACGCTAAGGATGAGCAGTTCTTC. Protein sequence: CASSRLSLNAKDEQFF.

The table lists this clonotype with a few counts. The chain couples TRBV20-1 to TRBJ1-3, with D tentatively TRBD1 (5 bases). The CDR3 is made up of 13 amino acids. The germline V gene has CDR1 DFQATT and CDR2 SNEGSKA (reference sequence). Deletions cut 3 bases from V and 6 bases from J, with 12 bases between. The CDR3 region is CSASARAENTIYF. CDR3 nucleotide sequence: TGCAGTGCTAGTGCCAGGGCAGAAAACACCATATATTTT.

The sample holds a few counts of this clonotype. J is TRBJ1-4 and V is TRBV7-2, with D hard to call. Germline assignment: CDR1 SGHTA and CDR2 FQGNSA. This CDR3 contains 14 residues. V shed 3 bases and J shed 4 bases, with 9 bases lying between them. The CDR3 spells CASSLMQHNEKLFF. The CDR3 nucleotides are TGTGCCAGCAGCTTGATGCAGCATAATGAAAAACTGTTTTTT. Filled out from reference TRBV7-2 and TRBJ1-4, the complete variable domain reads GAGVSQSPSNKVTEKGKDVELRCDPISGHTALYWYRQSLGQGLEFLIYFQGNSAPDKSGLPSDRFSAERTGGSVSTLTIQRTQQEDSAVYLCASSLMQHNEKLFFGSGTQLSVL.

In this sample, this clonotype turned up a few times. V and J are TRBV5-1 and TRBJ1-1; TRBD1 might be the D (5 bases). Per germline, CDR1 SGHRS and CDR2 YFSETQ. Trimming stripped 2 bases from V and 5 bases from J, with 13 bases between. The CDR3 has 14 residues. CDR3 region: CASSFDSPGTEAFF. DNA for the CDR3: TGCGCCAGCAGCTTTGACAGTCCCGGGACTGAAGCTTTCTTT.

This clonotype was picked up a small number of times. This chain uses TRBV27 with TRBJ2-7; D is ambiguous. The V gene lost 5 bases and the J gene lost 2 bases, with 19 bases spanning the gap. The CDR3 runs to 16 residues. The germline gives CDR1 MNHEY, CDR2 SMNVEV (reference sequence). Here the CDR3 reads CASSQDVVFQTYEQYF. CDR3 bases: TGTGCCAGCAGTCAAGATGTGGTCTTCCAGACCTACGAGCAGTACTTC.